This is a list of T cell receptor beta chains from one sample in a study of T cell responses to AZD1222 COVID-19 vaccine. Measured with immunoSEQ multiplex PCR; TCRdb has only the in-frame clones, and not every one. The sample gives more than 95,000 clones, 80% to 90% of which show up once; 20% to 25% is in the top ten. The input for sequencing was peripheral blood, taken on day 0 of AZD1222 vaccination. These receptor sequences come from an adult in good health. Each CDR3 is given with its conserved first and last residue. Fields, in order: V gene, J gene, CDR3 protein.

v_gene: TRBV19; j_gene: TRBJ1-1; CDR3aa: CASTLIGDTEAFF
v_gene: TRBV5-1; j_gene: TRBJ2-7; CDR3aa: CASGAGDSSYEQYF
v_gene: TRBV7-9; j_gene: TRBJ2-1; CDR3aa: CASSIQIGQFF
v_gene: TRBV14; j_gene: TRBJ2-1; CDR3aa: CASSQGTSGRKQFF
v_gene: TRBV2; j_gene: TRBJ1-2; CDR3aa: CASSGQVFYGYTF
v_gene: TRBV20-1; j_gene: TRBJ1-2; CDR3aa: CSAPGNHGYTF
v_gene: TRBV13; j_gene: TRBJ1-1; CDR3aa: CASAGLNTEAFF
v_gene: TRBV7-2; j_gene: TRBJ1-6; CDR3aa: CASLETGGVSPLHF
v_gene: TRBV2; j_gene: TRBJ1-2; CDR3aa: CASSETVYGYTF
v_gene: TRBV7-9; j_gene: TRBJ1-1; CDR3aa: CATAGQGTEAFF
v_gene: TRBV10-2; j_gene: TRBJ1-5; CDR3aa: CASSGQVNQPQHF
v_gene: TRBV6-5; j_gene: TRBJ1-6; CDR3aa: CASTRRGAQNPLHF
v_gene: TRBV5-4; j_gene: TRBJ2-2; CDR3aa: CASSLELAGATGELFF
v_gene: TRBV7-8; j_gene: TRBJ2-1; CDR3aa: CASSSSGGAWEQFF
v_gene: TRBV7-2; j_gene: TRBJ1-2; CDR3aa: CASSPLWGDYGYTF
v_gene: TRBV28; j_gene: TRBJ1-3; CDR3aa: CASMGPGPNSGNTIYF
v_gene: TRBV5-4; j_gene: TRBJ2-7; CDR3aa: CASSLAAGSPYEQYF
v_gene: TRBV12-5; j_gene: TRBJ2-2; CDR3aa: CASGRDRINTGELFF
v_gene: TRBV5-1; j_gene: TRBJ2-7; CDR3aa: CASSLTGPYEQYF
v_gene: TRBV7-9; j_gene: TRBJ1-2; CDR3aa: CASSLDGGGYTF
v_gene: TRBV25-1; j_gene: TRBJ1-2; CDR3aa: CASSESPGTGYTF
v_gene: TRBV7-8; j_gene: TRBJ1-2; CDR3aa: CASSLDETSTSYTF
v_gene: TRBV7-3; j_gene: TRBJ2-1; CDR3aa: CASSSPLYNEQFF
v_gene: TRBV6-5; j_gene: TRBJ2-7; CDR3aa: CASGWVSYEQYF